What follows are 23 T cell receptor beta chains derived from one specimen sequenced in a study of T cells in Graves' hyperthyroidism and ophthalmopathy. RNA transcripts served as the template for amplifying TCR beta CDR3 regions. HTBI primers drove first-round RT-PCR of the TCR CDR3. TCRdb itself ran the multiplex PCR reads through MiXCR, one entry per CDR3 protein. The sample contains over 500,000 distinct CDR3 sequences, around 13% of which appear only once. Sequenced: blood. The receptors were sampled from a middle-aged woman with Graves' hyperthyroidism.

This clonotype was detected many times. V usage is TRBV28 and J usage is TRBJ1-1, with D unresolved. There are 14 residues in the CDR3. The germline CDR1 and CDR2 sequences are MDHEN and SYDVKM. V gave up 4 bases and J gave up 6 bases, with 15 bases separating them. This CDR3 is CASSSPPIGSEAFF. The CDR3 DNA sequence: TGTGCCAGCAGTTCCCCTCCGATCGGATCTGAAGCTTTCTTT.

There are many counts of this clonotype. V is TRBV30 and J is TRBJ1-1; D is unresolved. This CDR3 has 12 residues. Between the trimmed V and J ends, which lost 3 bases and 5 bases, there was a span of 10 bases. CDR1 is GTSNPN, CDR2 SVGIG, per germline (reference sequence). CDR3 sequence reads: CAWSVGLTEAFF. For the CDR3, the DNA is TGTGCCTGGAGCGTCGGACTTACTGAAGCTTTCTTT.

This clonotype was detected many times. The chain links TRBV2 to TRBJ2-3; a possible D gene is TRBD1 (6 bases). The V end lost 6 bases, the J end lost 2 bases, and 12 bases lay between the germline ends. CDR3 length: 14 residues. Germline-derived CDR1 and CDR2 are SNHLY and FYNNEI. In DNA form, the CDR3 reads TGTGCCAGCAGGGAACAGGGTATCACAGATACGCAGTATTTT. Residues: CASREQGITDTQYF.

The chain has TRBV7-3 and TRBJ2-2, with unresolved D. Per germline, CDR1 SGHTA and CDR2 FQGTGA. This CDR3 contains 14 residues. V lost 5 bases and J lost 4, with 11 bases in between. CDR3 sequence (DNA): TGTGCCAGCAGCGAAGGAGATCCCACCGGGGAGCTGTTTTTT. Protein: CASSEGDPTGELFF.

The chain has TRBV27 and TRBJ1-6, with 7 bases matching TRBD1. This CDR3 is built from 18 residues. The V and J ends lost 4 bases and 4 bases, in that order; junction bases with no gene match: 13. CDR1 MNHEY and CDR2 SMNVEV come from the germline V gene (reference sequence). The DNA of the CDR3 is TGTGCCAGCAGTTCCCGACAGGGAACACGCAAATATAATTCACCCCTCCACTTT. Amino acid sequence: CASSSRQGTRKYNSPLHF.

This clonotype was detected many times. The chain recombines TRBV28 with TRBJ1-2; TRBD1 aligns across 8 bases. Germline V gene lookup returns CDR1 MDHEN and CDR2 SYDVKM. Losses at the gene ends were 1 base for V and 1 base for J; bases not matched to a gene: 8. The CDR3 is made up of 17 amino acids. The CDR3 nucleotides are TGTGCCAGCAGTTTATTGGGACAGGCCGGAGGTAACTATGGCTACACCTTC. This codes for CASSLLGQAGGNYGYTF.

This clonotype was observed at least ten times. The V call is TRBV11-2, the J call TRBJ1-2, with 9 bases that match TRBD1. Trimming cost V 8 bases and J 2 bases; bases outside gene matches: 27. CDR3 length equals 21 residues. Per germline, CDR1 SGHAT and CDR2 FQNNGV. Written as DNA, the CDR3 is TGTGCCAGCTCGAGCTTCGCTACGCCTAACACAGGGGGCGCGGGGAACTATGGCTACACCTTC. Translated: CASSSFATPNTGGAGNYGYTF.

This clonotype occurred many times. The chain couples TRBV28 to TRBJ2-1; possibly TRBD2 for D (5 bases). V lost 3 bases, J lost 6 bases, and 15 bases lay in between. This CDR3 spans 15 amino acids. Germline V gene sequence: CDR1 MDHEN, CDR2 SYDVKM. In DNA, the CDR3 is TGTGCCAGCAGTTTCTCGTCTGGACTCTTCAATGAGCAGTTCTTC. This encodes CASSFSSGLFNEQFF.

This clonotype occurred a few times. The genes are TRBV27 and TRBJ1-1; D ambiguous. This CDR3 is built from 13 residues. V gave up 5 bases and J gave up 3 bases, with 10 bases separating them. The germline V gene encodes CDR1 MNHEY and CDR2 SMNVEV (reference sequence). CDR3 in amino acids: CASSVGRDTEAFF. DNA for the CDR3: TGTGCCAGCAGTGTGGGCAGAGACACTGAAGCTTTCTTT.

A few counts support this clonotype. V and J are TRBV19 and TRBJ2-5; a weak D match, TRBD2 (5 bases). Germline V CDR1 and CDR2: LNHDA, SQIVND (reference sequence). This CDR3 has 12 amino acids. Trimming took 7 bases from V and 7 from J, leaving 13 bases between them. In nucleotides, the CDR3 is TGTGCCAGTACTGCGACGGCGGGGACCCAGTACTTC. Amino acids: CASTATAGTQYF.

This clonotype was detected only a few times. The rearrangement joins TRBV19 to TRBJ2-1, with unresolved D. The ends were cut back, 8 bases at V and 0 bases at J, with 11 bases in the middle. Germline values: CDR1 LNHDA, CDR2 SQIVND (reference sequence). This CDR3 spans 14 amino acids. The CDR3, as DNA: TGTGCCAGTTTCGGTCGGAGCTCCTACAATGAGCAGTTCTTC. This translates into CASFGRSSYNEQFF.

This clonotype was picked up many times. The genes are TRBV5-1 and TRBJ2-2, with no clear D. V was shortened by 1 base and J by 3 bases, with 7 bases between the two germline ends. There are 14 residues in the CDR3. CDR1 SGHRS and CDR2 YFSETQ come from the germline V gene. The CDR3 loop reads CASSLNSDTGELFF. The CDR3 DNA reads as TGCGCCAGCAGCTTGAACTCCGACACCGGGGAGCTGTTTTTT. The variable domain in full, completed from reference TRBV5-1 and TRBJ2-2, reads KAGVTQTPRYLIKTRGQQVTLSCSPISGHRSVSWYQQTPGQGLQFLFEYFSETQRNKGNFPGRFSGRQFSNSRSEMNVSTLELGDSALYLCASSLNSDTGELFFGEGSRLTVL.

This clonotype was counted a single time. The gene calls are TRBV5-1 and TRBJ2-7; TRBD1 matches at 9 bases. CDR3 length: 14 residues. J gave up 5 bases and V 4 bases, and 7 bases lay outside the gene matches. Looked up from germline, CDR1 is SGHRS and CDR2 is YFSETQ. CDR3 nucleotides: TGCGCCAGCAGCCAGGGACAGGGTAGCAACGAGCAGTACTTC. Translating gives CASSQGQGSNEQYF. Full variable domain (missing parts from reference TRBV5-1 and TRBJ2-7): KAGVTQTPRYLIKTRGQQVTLSCSPISGHRSVSWYQQTPGQGLQFLFEYFSETQRNKGNFPGRFSGRQFSNSRSEMNVSTLELGDSALYLCASSQGQGSNEQYFGPGTRLTVT.

The chain recombines TRBV6-1 with TRBJ2-5, with 8 bases lining up with TRBD2. CDR1 MNHNS and CDR2 SASEGT come from the germline V gene. The V segment lost 7 bases and the J segment 2 bases; nucleotides outside the gene matches: 6. CDR3 size: 14 residues. Written as DNA, the CDR3 is TGTGCCAGCAACCTTAGCGGGATGCAAGAGACCCAGTACTTC. Amino acids: CASNLSGMQETQYF.

The CDR3 DNA sequence: TGCGCCAGCAGCTCGCGTCCTGCGGGAGGGGGGTCTGAGCAGTTCTTC. It codes for CASSSRPAGGGSEQFF. The J gene is TRBJ2-1, the V gene TRBV5-1; TRBD2 aligns across 9 bases. Germline V CDR1 and CDR2: SGHRS, YFSETQ. With 3 bases clipped from V and 9 bases from J, the junction kept 13 bases outside the gene matches. CDR3 length: 16 amino acids.

This clonotype showed up just a few times. The V and J genes are TRBV19 and TRBJ2-7; 10 nucleotides agree with TRBD1. V shed 7 bases, J shed 6 bases, and the junction held 12 bases outside the gene matches. Germline V gives CDR1 LNHDA, CDR2 SQIVND (reference sequence). This CDR3 contains 15 residues. This chain's CDR3 is CASKITGTGDLEQYF. In DNA form, the CDR3 reads TGTGCCAGTAAGATTACCGGGACAGGGGATCTCGAGCAGTACTTC.

In its sample, this clonotype was seen many times. This CDR3 is CASLNSRSTLSGNTIYF. Written as DNA, the CDR3 is TGTGCCAGCCTTAATTCAAGGTCGACCCTCTCCGGAAACACCATATATTTT. The chain couples TRBV12-3 or TRBV12-4 to TRBJ1-3; unclear D gene. The CDR3 sequence is 17 residues long. Trimming cost V 8 bases and J 4 bases, with 24 bases left between them.

This clonotype has ten or more counts. The V call is TRBV2, the J call TRBJ2-7, with D uncertain. The CDR3 extends over 11 amino acids. V gave up 2 bases and J gave up 5 bases, with 4 bases separating them. Germline V gene data show CDR1 as SNHLY and CDR2 as FYNNEI. CDR3: CASSEQDEQYF. Written as DNA, the CDR3 is TGTGCCAGCAGTGAACAGGACGAGCAGTACTTC.

This clonotype came up many times. The rearrangement links TRBV5-1 to TRBJ1-6; TRBD1 aligns across 8 bases. Germline values: CDR1 SGHRS, CDR2 YFSETQ. The CDR3 spans 16 residues. Trimming took 2 bases from V and 8 from J; bases not matched to a gene: 9. The CDR3 coding sequence is TGCGCCAGCAGCTTCTCCGGGACAGGCGCCGATTCACCCCTCCACTTT. It encodes CASSFSGTGADSPLHF.

J is TRBJ2-7 and V is TRBV18; the D gene could be TRBD1 or TRBD2 (6 bases each). Germline V gives CDR1 KGHSH, CDR2 LQKENI. This CDR3 is built from 14 residues. V lost 5 bases and J 5 bases, leaving 16 bases between the germline ends. CDR3 DNA: TGTGCCAGCTCAAGAAGCGACAGGAGGGACGAGCAGTACTTC. Protein sequence: CASSRSDRRDEQYF.

V usage is TRBV20-1 and J usage is TRBJ2-1; 10 bases fit TRBD2. The CDR3 extends over 15 amino acids. V gave up 7 bases and J gave up 8 bases; unmatched junction bases: 14. Germline V CDR1 and CDR2: DFQATT, SNEGSKA (reference sequence). This CDR3 reads CSGSPAGGPGDEQFF. The CDR3 coding sequence is TGCAGTGGTTCCCCAGCGGGAGGGCCGGGGGATGAGCAGTTCTTC.

This clonotype occurred many times. The chain links TRBV7-8 to TRBJ1-1; tentative D call: TRBD1 (6 bases). Germline CDR1 SGHVS, CDR2 FQNEAQ. V lost 5 bases, J lost 0 bases, and 13 bases lay in between. The CDR3 consists of 15 residues. This chain's CDR3 is CASSKRQVMNTEAFF. Here the CDR3 DNA reads TGTGCCAGCAGCAAGCGACAGGTCATGAACACTGAAGCTTTCTTT. Combining the CDR3 with reference TRBV7-8 and TRBJ1-1 gives the whole variable domain GAGVSQSPRYKVAKRGQDVALRCDPISGHVSLFWYQQALGQGPEFLTYFQNEAQLDKSGLPSDRFFAERPEGSVSTLKIQRTQQEDSAVYLCASSKRQVMNTEAFFGQGTRLTVV.

This clonotype showed up many times. This chain connects TRBV28 to TRBJ2-7; 10 bases match TRBD2. Unmatched junction bases numbered 17, after V lost 7 bases and J lost 5 bases. The CDR3 is made up of 17 amino acids. The germline V gene has CDR1 MDHEN and CDR2 SYDVKM. CDR3 residues: CASKGAGAGGVFDEQYF. Written as DNA, the CDR3 is TGTGCCAGCAAGGGAGCCGGAGCGGGAGGGGTGTTTGACGAGCAGTACTTC.